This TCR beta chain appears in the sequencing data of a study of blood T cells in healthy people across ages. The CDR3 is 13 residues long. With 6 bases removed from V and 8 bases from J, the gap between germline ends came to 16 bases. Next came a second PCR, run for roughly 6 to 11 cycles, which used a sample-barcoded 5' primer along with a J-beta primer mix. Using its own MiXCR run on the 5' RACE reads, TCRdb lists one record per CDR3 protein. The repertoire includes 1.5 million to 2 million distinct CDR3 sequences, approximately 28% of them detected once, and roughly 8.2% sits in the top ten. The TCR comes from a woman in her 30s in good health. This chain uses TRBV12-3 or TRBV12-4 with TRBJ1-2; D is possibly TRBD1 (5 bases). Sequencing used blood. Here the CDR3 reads CASSIQGGEGYTF. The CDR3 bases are TGTGCCAGCAGCATCCAGGGTGGTGAAGGCTACACCTTC.